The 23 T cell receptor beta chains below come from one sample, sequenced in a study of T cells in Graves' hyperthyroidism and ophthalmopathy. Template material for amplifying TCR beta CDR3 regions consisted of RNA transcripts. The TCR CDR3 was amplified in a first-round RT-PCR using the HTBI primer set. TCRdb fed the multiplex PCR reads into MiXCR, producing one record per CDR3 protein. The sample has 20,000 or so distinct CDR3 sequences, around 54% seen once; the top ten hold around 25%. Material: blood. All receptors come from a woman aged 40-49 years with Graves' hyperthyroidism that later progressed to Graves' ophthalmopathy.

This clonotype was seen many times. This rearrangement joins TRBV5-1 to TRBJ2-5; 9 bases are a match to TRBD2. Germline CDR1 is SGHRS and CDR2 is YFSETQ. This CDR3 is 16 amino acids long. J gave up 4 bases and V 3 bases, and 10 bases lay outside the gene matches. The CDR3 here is CASSSRGREGRETQYF. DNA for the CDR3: TGCGCCAGCAGCTCAAGGGGGCGGGAGGGCCGAGAGACCCAGTACTTC. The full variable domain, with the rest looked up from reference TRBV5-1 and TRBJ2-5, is KAGVTQTPRYLIKTRGQQVTLSCSPISGHRSVSWYQQTPGQGLQFLFEYFSETQRNKGNFPGRFSGRQFSNSRSEMNVSTLELGDSALYLCASSSRGREGRETQYFGPGTRLLVL.

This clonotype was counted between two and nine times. CDR3 nucleotide sequence: TGTGCCAGTAGTCTGGGACAGGGAGGGGGGGAAGCTTTCTTT. Residues: CASSLGQGGGEAFF. The chain uses TRBV19 and TRBJ1-1, with 9 nucleotides matching TRBD1. CDR3 size: 14 residues. Germline V CDR1 and CDR2: LNHDA, SQIVND (reference sequence). Trimming took 5 bases from V and 8 from J; bases not matched to a gene: 9.

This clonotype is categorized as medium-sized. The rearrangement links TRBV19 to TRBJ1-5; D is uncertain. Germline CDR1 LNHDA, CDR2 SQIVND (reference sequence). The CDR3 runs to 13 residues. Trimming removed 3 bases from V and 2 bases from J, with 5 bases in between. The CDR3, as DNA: TGTGCCAGTAGTATGATGGGCAATCAGCCCCAGCATTTT. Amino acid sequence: CASSMMGNQPQHF.

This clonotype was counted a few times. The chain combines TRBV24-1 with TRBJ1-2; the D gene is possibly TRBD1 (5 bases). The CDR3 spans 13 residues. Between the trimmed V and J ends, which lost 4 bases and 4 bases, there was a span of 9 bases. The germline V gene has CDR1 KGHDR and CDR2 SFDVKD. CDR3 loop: CATSDRDFYGYTF. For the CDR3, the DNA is TGTGCCACCAGTGACAGGGACTTCTATGGCTACACCTTC.

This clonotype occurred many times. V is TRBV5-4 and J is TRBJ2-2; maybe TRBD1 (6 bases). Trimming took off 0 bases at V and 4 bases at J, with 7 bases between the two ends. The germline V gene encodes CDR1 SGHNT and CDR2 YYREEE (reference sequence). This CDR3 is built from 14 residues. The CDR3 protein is CASSLDRATGELFF. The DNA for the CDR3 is TGTGCCAGCAGCTTGGACAGGGCCACCGGGGAGCTGTTTTTT. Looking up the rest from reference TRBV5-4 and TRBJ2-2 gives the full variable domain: ETGVTQSPTHLIKTRGQQVTLRCSSQSGHNTVSWYQQALGQGPQFIFQYYREEENGRGNFPPRFSGLQFPNYSSELNVNALELDDSALYLCASSLDRATGELFFGEGSRLTVL.

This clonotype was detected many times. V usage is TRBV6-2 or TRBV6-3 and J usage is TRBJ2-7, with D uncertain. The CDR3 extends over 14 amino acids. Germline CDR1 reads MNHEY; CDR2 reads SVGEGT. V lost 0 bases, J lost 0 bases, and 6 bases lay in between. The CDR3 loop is CASSYSESSYEQYF. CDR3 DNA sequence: TGTGCCAGCAGTTACTCAGAGAGCTCCTACGAGCAGTACTTC.

The CDR3 protein is CASSDRAATFSGANVLTF. The CDR3 nucleotides read TGTGCCAGCAGTGACCGAGCTGCCACCTTCTCTGGGGCCAACGTCCTGACTTTC. V is TRBV2 and J is TRBJ2-6, with D uncertain. V lost 3 bases, J lost 0 bases, and 15 bases lay in between. Germline V gives CDR1 SNHLY, CDR2 FYNNEI. This CDR3 has 18 amino acids.

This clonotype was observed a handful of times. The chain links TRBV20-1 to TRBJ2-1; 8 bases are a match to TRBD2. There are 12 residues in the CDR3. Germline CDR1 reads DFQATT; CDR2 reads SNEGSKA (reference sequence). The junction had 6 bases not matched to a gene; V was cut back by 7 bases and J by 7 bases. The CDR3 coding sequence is TGCAGTGTCAGGACTAGCAATAATGAGCAGTTCTTC. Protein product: CSVRTSNNEQFF.

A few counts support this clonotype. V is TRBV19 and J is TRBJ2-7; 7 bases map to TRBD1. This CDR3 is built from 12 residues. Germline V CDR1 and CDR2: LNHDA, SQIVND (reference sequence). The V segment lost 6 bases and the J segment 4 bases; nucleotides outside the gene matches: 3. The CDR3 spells CASSATGYEQYF. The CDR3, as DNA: TGTGCCAGTAGCGCGACAGGGTACGAGCAGTACTTC.

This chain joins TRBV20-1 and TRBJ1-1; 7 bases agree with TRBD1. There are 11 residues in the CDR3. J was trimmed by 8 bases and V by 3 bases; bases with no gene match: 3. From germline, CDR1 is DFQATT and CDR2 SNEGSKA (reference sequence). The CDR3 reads CSARHRGEAFF. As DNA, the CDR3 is TGCAGTGCTAGGCACAGGGGCGAAGCTTTCTTT.

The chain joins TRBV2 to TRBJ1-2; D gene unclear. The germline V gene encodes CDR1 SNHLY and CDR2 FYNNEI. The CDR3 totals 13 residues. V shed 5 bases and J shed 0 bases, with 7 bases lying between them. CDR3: CASSLTANYGYTF. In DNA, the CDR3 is TGTGCCAGCAGTTTGACGGCTAACTATGGCTACACCTTC.

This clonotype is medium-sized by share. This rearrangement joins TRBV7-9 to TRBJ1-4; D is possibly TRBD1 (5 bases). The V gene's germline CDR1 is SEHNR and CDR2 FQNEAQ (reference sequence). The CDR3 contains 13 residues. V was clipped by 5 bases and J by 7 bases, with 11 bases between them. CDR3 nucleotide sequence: TGTGCCAGCAGCCTGGTCGGGGGTGAAAAACTGTTTTTT. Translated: CASSLVGGEKLFF.

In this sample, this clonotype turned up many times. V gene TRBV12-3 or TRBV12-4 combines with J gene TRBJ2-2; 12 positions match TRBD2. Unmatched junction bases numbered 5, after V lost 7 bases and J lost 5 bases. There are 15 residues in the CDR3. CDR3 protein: CASTTGLAGTGELFF. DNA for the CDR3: TGTGCCAGCACCACTGGACTAGCGGGAACCGGGGAGCTGTTTTTT.

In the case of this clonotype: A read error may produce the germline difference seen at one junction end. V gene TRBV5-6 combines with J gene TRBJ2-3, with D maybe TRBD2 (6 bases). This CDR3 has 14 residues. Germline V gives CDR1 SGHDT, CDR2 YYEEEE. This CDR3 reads CASRGRRGADTLYF. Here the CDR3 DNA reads TGTGCCAGCAGAGGACGGAGGGGCGCTGATACGCTGTATTTT.

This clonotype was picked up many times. The CDR3 reads CASSHTSGGRYTQYF. The CDR3 DNA reads as TGTGCCAGCAGCCATACTAGCGGCGGGAGGTATACGCAGTATTTT. This chain connects TRBV3-1 to TRBJ2-3; 8 bases match TRBD2. This CDR3 spans 15 amino acids. Germline assignment: CDR1 LGHDT and CDR2 YNNKEL (reference sequence). J gave up 7 bases and V 3 bases, and 9 bases lay outside the gene matches.

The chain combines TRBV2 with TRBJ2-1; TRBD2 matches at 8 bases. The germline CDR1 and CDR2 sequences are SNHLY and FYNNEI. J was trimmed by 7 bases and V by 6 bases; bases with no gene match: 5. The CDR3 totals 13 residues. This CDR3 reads CASRLAGQNEQFF. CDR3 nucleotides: TGTGCCAGCAGGTTAGCGGGGCAGAATGAGCAGTTCTTC.

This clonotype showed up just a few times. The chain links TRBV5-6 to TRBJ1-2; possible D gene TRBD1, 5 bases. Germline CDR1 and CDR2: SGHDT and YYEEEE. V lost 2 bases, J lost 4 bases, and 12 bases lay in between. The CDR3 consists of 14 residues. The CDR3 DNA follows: TGTGCCAGCAGCTTTGGGCAGGGAGCCTATGGCTACACCTTC. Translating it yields CASSFGQGAYGYTF. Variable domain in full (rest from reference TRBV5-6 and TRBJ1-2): DAGVTQSPTHLIKTRGQQVTLRCSPKSGHDTVSWYQQALGQGPQFIFQYYEEEERQRGNFPDRFSGHQFPNYSSELNVNALLLGDSALYLCASSFGQGAYGYTFGSGTRLTVV.

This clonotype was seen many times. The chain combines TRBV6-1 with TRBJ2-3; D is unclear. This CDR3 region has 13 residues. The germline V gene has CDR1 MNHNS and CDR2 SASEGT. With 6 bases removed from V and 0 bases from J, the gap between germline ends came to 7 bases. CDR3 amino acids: CASSQGSTDTQYF. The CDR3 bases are TGTGCCAGCAGCCAAGGTAGCACAGATACGCAGTATTTT.

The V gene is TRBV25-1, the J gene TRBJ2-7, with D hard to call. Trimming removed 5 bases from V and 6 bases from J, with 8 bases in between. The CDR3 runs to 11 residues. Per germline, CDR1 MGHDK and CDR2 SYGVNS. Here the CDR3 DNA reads TGTGCCAGCAGTCTTGGCCCCGAGCAGTACTTC. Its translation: CASSLGPEQYF.

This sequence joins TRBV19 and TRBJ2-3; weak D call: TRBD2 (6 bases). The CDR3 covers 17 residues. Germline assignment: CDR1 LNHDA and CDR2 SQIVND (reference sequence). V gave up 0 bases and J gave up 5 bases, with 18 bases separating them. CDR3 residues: CASSIDPPRAGLDTQYF. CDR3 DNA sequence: TGTGCCAGTAGTATAGACCCTCCGAGAGCGGGTCTAGATACGCAGTATTTT.

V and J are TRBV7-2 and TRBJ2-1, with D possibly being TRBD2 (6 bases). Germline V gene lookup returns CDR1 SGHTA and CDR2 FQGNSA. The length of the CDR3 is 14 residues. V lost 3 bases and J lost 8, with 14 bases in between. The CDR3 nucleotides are TGTGCCAGCAGCTTGTGGGGACTTGGGGATGAGCAGTTCTTC. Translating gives CASSLWGLGDEQFF.

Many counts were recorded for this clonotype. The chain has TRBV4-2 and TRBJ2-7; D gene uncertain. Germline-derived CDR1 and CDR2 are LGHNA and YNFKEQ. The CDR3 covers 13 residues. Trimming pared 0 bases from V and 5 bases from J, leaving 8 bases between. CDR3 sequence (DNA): TGTGCCAGCAGCCAAGATAGGCTAGACGAGCAGTACTTC. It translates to CASSQDRLDEQYF.

CDR3 residues: CASSQQGAGYEQYF. CDR3 DNA sequence: TGTGCCAGCAGCCAACAGGGAGCGGGATACGAGCAGTACTTC. This chain connects TRBV4-2 to TRBJ2-7; 7 bases align to TRBD2. The CDR3 contains 14 residues. Germline CDR1 reads LGHNA; CDR2 reads YNFKEQ. J gave up 4 bases and V 2 bases, and 5 bases lay outside the gene matches.